This TCR beta chain was identified in a study of CD8+ T cells in alopecia areata. About the study: Disease severity was quantified as SALT score of affected scalp area.

This CDR3 is 17 amino acids long. Deletions cut 4 bases from V and 6 bases from J, with 22 bases between. The germline V gene encodes CDR1 SGHVS and CDR2 FQNEAQ. General study findings and limits: There were many expanded lesional clones persisting in scalp and blood during tofacitinib. Tofacitinib significantly decreased scalp clonality and expanded CD8+ clones among top 100.

Treatment denoted: oral pan-JAK inhibitor, 5-10 mg twice daily. Worth noting for this clone: The antigen remains unidentified.

cDNA prepared by RNA extraction and subsequent reverse transcription served as the template for sequencing. TCRdb keeps only in-frame clones here, not all; method: immunoSEQ multiplex PCR. This sample carries about 210,000 clones, about three fifths of them seen once, and the ten largest clones take 4.2%. The material was CD4+ T cells sorted from blood, obtained at week 4, from a patient treated with tofacitinib. V is TRBV7-8 and J is TRBJ1-5; D remains unclear. This TCR was sampled from a human donor with alopecia areata. The CDR3 here is CASSSTGLRYESQPQHF. CDR3 coding DNA: TGTGCCAGCAGCTCCACTGGACTAAGGTACGAGAGTCAGCCCCAGCATTTT.